This entry describes one TCR beta chain. Its antigen is not yet known. The record has no base qualities; no much larger clone is one base away. Libraries were constructed by the immunoSEQ multiplex PCR assay. For the multiplex PCR, a mixture combining 60 forward primers for TCR Vbeta segments and 13 reverse primers for TCR Jbeta segments was used. A multiplex PCR assay on genomic DNA amplified the CDR3 region of rearranged TCR beta genes. Amplified TCR beta libraries were sequenced as 87-base-pair reads on the Illumina HiSeq System. Per the authors' processing: In a later analysis, tens of millions of unique TCR beta chains were counted across the approximately 640 repertoires, and about 10 million of these chains were shared by at least two donors. A nearest-neighbor algorithm error-corrected the raw reads and collapsed the reads into unique sequences, merging closely related sequences to remove PCR and sequencing errors. CDR3 sequences were aligned to IMGT reference sequences to assign V, D and J gene segments. Each retained sequence needed at least a six-nucleotide match to both a V gene segment and a J gene segment. A rearrangement was called productive if the CDR3 had no stop codons and remained in frame with V and J, and every other rearrangement was called non-productive. CDR3 was defined by IMGT convention, running from the second conserved V-encoded cysteine to the conserved J-encoded phenylalanine. Sequences without an unambiguous match to a single V gene segment were excluded from the earlier analysis of 587 of the donors. An earlier analysis of fewer than 650 of the donors classified V segments as functional when productive rearrangements were above 56.7% and as segregating when the standard deviation between donors was above 5%. A statistical classification framework was built for diagnosing cytomegalovirus status from the catalog of TCR beta chain sequences. V and J gene assignment, in a later analysis, came from comparing TCR nucleotide sequences with IMGT/GENE-DB human TR gene sequences. In a later analysis, CDR3 sequences and most-parsimonious VDJ recombination scenarios were assigned using the TCRdist pipeline. A later analysis defined each TCR beta chain by its CDR3 amino acid sequence plus V-gene family, and excluded reads lacking a unique V-gene family. As a way to deal with suspected cross-contamination and a sequencing artifact, a later analysis dropped roughly 600 nucleotide sequences that were highly shared and had low generation probability. For each public chain, a later analysis derived a clonal expansion index from normalized ranks of inferred template counts within each repertoire. In a later analysis, generation probabilities were computed using a VDJ recombination model fitted to out-of-frame rearrangements, and the results were checked against IGoR. Hypergeometric tests were used in a later analysis to score TCR-TCR, TCR-HLA and TCR-CMV co-occurrence, with a repertoire-size bias correction applied to the TCR pairs. To estimate false discovery rates, a later analysis permuted the HLA or CMV assignments 20 times. In a later analysis, co-occurring TCRs were grouped using DBSCAN, and TCRdist sequence similarity was added for clustering within HLA-allele-positive subsets. Repertoires with fewer than 30,000 or more than 120,000 public chains were left out of co-occurrence clustering, as were five repertoires with anomalous nucleotide sharing. TCRdb took over this immuneACCESS table, retaining in-frame rearrangements with V and J assigned. Such tables are incomplete; in checked studies, under half of the missing clones stem from an unresolved V gene, and the remainder is unexplained. V and J calls and clone size are given by that table; D and trimming were obtained from the DNA. In this sample the table shows approximately 100,000 clones, about 80% of which occur a single time. The ten largest clonotypes hold approximately 3% of the sample.

The germline V gene (reference sequence) sets CDR1 to GTSNPN and CDR2 to SVGIG. The CDR3 goes from the cysteine to the phenylalanine over 13 residues. Only the CDR3 DNA stays, 39 bases, in frame from base 1. V gives up 0 bases and J gives up 6 bases, and the segment between their germline ends measures 12 bases. These data originate in a study of cytomegalovirus exposure and HLA in healthy donors (dated by TCRdb to the late 2010s). Describing the broader study: In an earlier analysis of roughly 590 of the donors, under 300 Gb of sequence data and approximately 120 million unique TCR beta sequences from 150 million to 200 million T cells were reported. Roughly 300 gigabases of sequencing data and 70 million to 100 million unique TCR sequences made up an early release that covered around 640 HLA-typed donors. Among the roughly 410 genotyped donors, roughly 80% belonged to the genetic ancestry cluster associated with self-reported Caucasian donors. The study aimed to test whether signatures of past pathogen exposure could be identified by cataloging public T cell receptors. The T cell repertoires of 666 subjects were profiled by immunosequencing and related to cytomegalovirus serostatus. In addition to the first cohort of around 670 subjects, a separate validation cohort of 120 different subjects was used. The study combined high-throughput TCR immunosequencing, statistical association of individual TCRs with disease status, and machine learning to predict cytomegalovirus infection status. In a later analysis, previously published TCR beta repertoires from 550 to 750 donors were re-analyzed and high-resolution HLA genotyping was added so that TCR occurrence patterns could be studied. Rather than drawing on any new phenotypic data, the later analysis identified candidate immune exposures from TCR beta sequences and the way those sequences occurred across donors. To decide whether each TCR beta V gene segment behaved as functional or pseudogenic, an earlier analysis of approximately 620 of the donors relied on high-throughput TCR beta sequencing. Alongside the repertoire data, information on donor age, sex, ethnicity and CMV serostatus was compiled. A later genetic analysis took genome-wide SNP genotypes for about 55% of the 666 donors and used that subset as a discovery cohort. All discovery cohort repertoires had been generated using a single sequencing platform. HLA typing included class I and class II loci at four-digit resolution. Typing coverage varied by locus: about 620-640 donors for A, B, C, DRB1 and DQB1; approximately 500 for DQA1; approximately 610 for DPA1; approximately 490 for DPB1. Because of strong linkage in the cohort, five DR-DQ haplotypes were treated as single units for association and clustering. On average, around 200,000 unique TCR beta nucleotide sequences were sequenced per donor among 398 genotyped donors of the cohort, with roughly a sixth of those sequences being non-productive. On the study overall, not on this receptor specifically: Across donors, most TCR sequences were observed very rarely, whereas some public TCRs were present in many individuals. In a later analysis, the rate of TCR association differed among HLA loci, with DRB1 alleles having the most associated TCRs and HLA-C alleles having the fewest. Roughly uniform sequencing depth across donors was assumed in presence/absence analyses, although this assumption may not hold. Assigning TCR associations to individual alleles was difficult when HLA alleles, especially DR and DQ, strongly co-occurred. Because HLA typing was missing for some donors at each locus, association tests included only the typed subset. The cohort was sequenced for TCR beta chains only, and without alpha or paired-chain data the features that could be detected were limited. A later analysis found that HLA-associated TCR beta chains were more clonally expanded and had lower generation probabilities than equally common non-associated chains. The 87-base-pair reads could not distinguish some IMGT-functional V segments, including TRBV6-2 and TRBV6-3, so those segments were excluded. The authors suggested that the approach could potentially be extended to other disease states and immunological phenotypes. In a later genetic analysis, a missense DCLRE1C variant was associated with V-gene and J-gene trimming of TCR beta chains, and the association was replicated in an independent cohort. In an earlier analysis of approximately 600 of the donors, most TCR beta V segments were observed in productive rearrangements about 87% or about 30% of the time, broadly matching IMGT annotations. In a later analysis, most CMV-associated TCR beta chains were found to appear HLA-restricted, with HLA associations seemingly driven largely by CMV exposure. In vitro tests confirmed that a few of the cytomegalovirus-associated TCR beta chains recognize cytomegalovirus antigens. Cytomegalovirus status was reported to be diagnosed by the classifier with high specificity and sensitivity in both the original and validation cohorts. In the study, around 150 TCR beta chains were listed as associated with cytomegalovirus. Immune exposure information for the cohort was limited to CMV serostatus. A later analysis reported that several top co-occurrence clusters appeared linked to parvovirus B19, influenza, CMV and Epstein-Barr virus. The earlier analysis of about 600 of the donors excluded approximately 17 rarely observed V segments, including chromosome 9 orphons, because counts were too low. A further reported finding was that TCR beta sequences accurately predicted the HLA-A and HLA-B alleles for most subjects in the first cohort. At a false discovery rate of 0.05, a later analysis linked about 16,000 TCR beta sequences to specific HLA alleles. A later genetic analysis reported fewer N-insertions in productive TCRs among donors in an Asian-associated ancestry cluster than the 666-donor mean. Linkage disequilibrium might explain the correlated functional status among segregating V segments, but an unknown experimental factor could not be ruled out. A group of highly shared sequence variants was considered likely to be a technical artifact of the sequencing pipeline.

The cohort was made up of approximately 670 healthy bone marrow donors. At the time of sampling, all cohort members were nominally healthy, though unrecorded immune exposures were likely present. The donor was CMV seronegative and was included in the group of over 300 seronegative cohort members. Every donor gave a peripheral blood sample, and the peripheral blood mononuclear cells from that sample were used for TCR beta sequencing. The Qiagen DNeasy Blood Extraction Kit was used to extract genomic DNA from the blood cell samples. The specimen sequenced was PBMCs. This TCR was sampled from a woman between 35 and 50 years old in good health and CMV-seronegative. Recombination linked TRBV30 to TRBJ2-7, with no confidently assigned D gene. CDR3 reads: CAWSVNLEAEQYF. The DNA is as follows: TGTGCCTGGAGTGTCAACCTAGAGGCCGAGCAGTACTTC.